This T cell receptor beta chain derives from a study of identical twins. As to this clonotype: Its specificity is unknown.

A universal primer site came from template switching; cDNA carried unique molecular identifiers. MiXCR, applied by TCRdb to the 5' RACE reads, yields one record per CDR3 protein. The data show more than 200,000 distinct CDR3 sequences, less than 9.5% seen once. Trimming took 6 bases from V and 7 from J; bases not matched to a gene: 11. The CDR3 runs to 15 residues. Germline assignment: CDR1 SGHTA and CDR2 FQGTGA. Whole-study findings and limits: Invariant MAIT and iNKT cells are populations that could partly confound zero-insertion analyses. The study based its conclusions on cross-sectional statistical analysis and did not follow the same donors.

Everyone who donated was a healthy Caucasian. This sequence joins TRBV7-3 and TRBJ2-3; 9 positions agree with TRBD2. The sequencing input was memory (CD45RO+) T cells sorted from blood. The receptor comes from a woman aged 18 to 35 in good health. CDR3 sequence (DNA): TGTGCCAGCAGTTCGCGGGGGGGCTATGGATATACGCAGTATTTT. Its translation: CASSSRGGYGYTQYF.